Reported below is one T cell receptor beta chain. The antigen is undetermined. The length of the CDR3 is 14 residues. In germline, CDR1 is SNHLY, CDR2 FYNNEI. These data come from a study of monozygotic twins with inflammatory bowel disease. Study-wide points: Healthy twins showed more clonotype sharing with others than IBD patients, especially patients with disease activity.

Total RNA, at approximately 3,500 ng, went into every TCR library. The UMIs carried a 6-nucleotide sample barcode, and they were added by template switching. One entry per CDR3 protein, without DNA, is what TCRdb gives after re-calling the 5' RACE reads. This sample carries approximately 380,000 distinct CDR3 sequences, with roughly 2.6% going to the ten biggest clones. What was sequenced was blood. V gene TRBV2 combines with J gene TRBJ2-1; TCRdb proposes TRBD1, but this gene call is untestable without DNA. The receptor was isolated from a human donor with ulcerative colitis or Crohn's disease, or a healthy co-twin of an affected twin (not recorded which). The CDR3 is CASNRDRAYDEQFF.